The 13 T cell receptor beta chains given below trace back to one sample, sequenced in a study of neurological immune-mediated disorders. Time point: longitudinal time-point 3. Each CDR3 protein is one row after TCRdb ran MiXCR on the 5' RACE reads. The table has some 89,000 distinct CDR3 sequences, approximately 4.3% seen once. Sequencing was performed on PBMCs. The receptor source for this set is a woman aged 55-70 years with multiple sclerosis.

At least ten counts were recorded for this clonotype. J is TRBJ2-7 and V is TRBV5-1, with D possibly TRBD2 on 5 matching bases. V gave up 2 bases and J gave up 5 bases, with 8 bases separating them. Germline assignment: CDR1 SGHRS and CDR2 YFSETQ. The CDR3 contains 12 residues. In DNA, the CDR3 is TGCGCCAGCAGCTTCGGGGATAACGAGCAGTACTTC. It codes for CASSFGDNEQYF. Supplemented by reference TRBV5-1 and TRBJ2-7, the full variable domain reads KAGVTQTPRYLIKTRGQQVTLSCSPISGHRSVSWYQQTPGQGLQFLFEYFSETQRNKGNFPGRFSGRQFSNSRSEMNVSTLELGDSALYLCASSFGDNEQYFGPGTRLTVT.

Ten or more counts support this clonotype. The chain is built from TRBV29-1 and TRBJ2-1; 10 nucleotides match TRBD2. CDR3 length: 19 residues. Germline V gene sequence: CDR1 SQVTM, CDR2 ANQGSEA. Trimming cost V 0 bases and J 4 bases; bases outside gene matches: 15. CDR3 DNA sequence: TGCAGCGTTGAAGATCAATATCGAGCGGGGGGGATACAATACAATGAGCAGTTCTTC. As protein: CSVEDQYRAGGIQYNEQFF.

This clonotype was counted at least ten times. J is TRBJ2-7 and V is TRBV5-1, with no clear D. Germline-derived CDR1 and CDR2 are SGHRS and YFSETQ. The V gene lost 5 bases and the J gene lost 0 bases, with 12 bases spanning the gap. The CDR3 extends over 14 amino acids. CDR3 sequence reads: CASRANDGSYEQYF. CDR3 coding DNA: TGCGCCAGCAGGGCGAACGACGGCTCCTACGAGCAGTACTTC. Supplemented by reference TRBV5-1 and TRBJ2-7, the full variable domain reads KAGVTQTPRYLIKTRGQQVTLSCSPISGHRSVSWYQQTPGQGLQFLFEYFSETQRNKGNFPGRFSGRQFSNSRSEMNVSTLELGDSALYLCASRANDGSYEQYFGPGTRLTVT.

This clonotype has a count of ten or more. A junction boundary mismatches the germline segment, possibly from a read error. V and J are TRBV20-1 and TRBJ2-7, with D possibly TRBD1 on 6 matching bases. The CDR3 loop spans 11 amino acids. Germline V lookup: CDR1 DFQATT, CDR2 SNEGSKA (reference sequence). The CDR3 DNA reads as TGTTCCCCAGGGGCCTCCTACGAGCAGTACTTC. Protein: CSPGASYEQYF.

There are many counts of this clonotype. The chain combines TRBV4-2 with TRBJ2-3, with TRBD2 identical over 9 bases. Germline CDR1 reads LGHNA; CDR2 reads YNFKEQ. Trimming cost V 3 bases and J 2 bases; bases outside gene matches: 6. The CDR3 length is 16 residues. CDR3 amino acids: CASSHASGENTDTQYF. Written as DNA, the CDR3 is TGTGCCAGCAGCCATGCTAGCGGGGAGAACACAGATACGCAGTATTTT.

This clonotype was recorded many times. The V and J genes are TRBV5-5 and TRBJ2-2; 16 bases fit TRBD2. Germline lookup yields CDR1 SGHKS and CDR2 YYEKEE (reference sequence). This CDR3 has 16 residues. The junction had 3 bases not matched to a gene; V was cut back by 4 bases and J by 6 bases. The CDR3 region is CASSGTSGGVAGELFF. DNA for the CDR3: TGTGCCAGCAGCGGGACTAGCGGGGGGGTCGCCGGGGAGCTGTTTTTT.

This clonotype was picked up many times. V is TRBV5-6 and J is TRBJ1-1; possibly TRBD1 for D (5 bases). The CDR3 loop spans 13 amino acids. Per germline, CDR1 SGHDT and CDR2 YYEEEE. V was trimmed by 0 bases and J by 7 bases, leaving 10 bases between them. In nucleotides, the CDR3 is TGTGCCAGCAGCTTGGGGCAGGGAGGTGAAGCTTTCTTT. Translated: CASSLGQGGEAFF.

This clonotype was found many times. The genes are TRBV7-9 and TRBJ2-5; 13 bases match TRBD2. From germline, CDR1 is SEHNR and CDR2 FQNEAQ (reference sequence). The CDR3 has 15 residues. The V segment lost 5 bases and the J segment 0 bases; nucleotides outside the gene matches: 0. The CDR3 nucleotides read TGTGCCAGCAGCGGACTAGCGGGGGACCAAGAGACCCAGTACTTC. This gives the protein CASSGLAGDQETQYF.

This clonotype was observed many times. The chain is built from TRBV2 and TRBJ2-1; 9 nucleotides agree with TRBD1. Germline assignment: CDR1 SNHLY and CDR2 FYNNEI. The CDR3 spans 14 residues. With 6 bases clipped from V and 5 bases from J, the junction kept 5 bases outside the gene matches. The CDR3 sequence: CASRAGTGNNEQFF. CDR3 DNA: TGTGCCAGCAGAGCCGGGACAGGGAACAATGAGCAGTTCTTC.

This clonotype was counted ten times or more. The chain employs TRBV4-2 and TRBJ2-1; D not resolved. The CDR3 sequence is 13 residues long. The germline gives CDR1 LGHNA, CDR2 YNFKEQ. Trimming stripped 0 bases from V and 13 bases from J, with 13 bases between. The CDR3 reads CASSQEVQAPQFF. The CDR3 nucleotides are TGTGCCAGCAGCCAAGAAGTCCAGGCCCCTCAGTTCTTC.

The chain is built from TRBV18 and TRBJ2-7, with D maybe TRBD2 (7 bases). Germline V gives CDR1 KGHSH, CDR2 LQKENI. The CDR3 length is 14 residues. V was trimmed by 4 bases and J by 2 bases, leaving 12 bases between them. The CDR3 DNA is TGTGCCAGCTCACGGGGGGGGCTTCCCTACGAGCAGTACTTC. Translated, it gives CASSRGGLPYEQYF.

This clonotype has at least ten counts. The genes are TRBV5-6 and TRBJ1-2; D is undetermined. This CDR3 has 14 residues. Germline CDR1 SGHDT, CDR2 YYEEEE. Between the trimmed V and J ends, which lost 4 bases and 1 base, there was a span of 11 bases. The DNA of the CDR3 is TGTGCCAGCAGCCTGGTTGGGAATAACTATGGCTACACCTTC. Its protein is CASSLVGNNYGYTF.

The chain has TRBV29-1 and TRBJ1-1; D gene uncertain. With 5 bases removed from V and 5 bases from J, the gap between germline ends came to 12 bases. Germline CDR1 reads SQVTM; CDR2 reads ANQGSEA. CDR3 size: 12 residues. The CDR3 DNA sequence: TGCAGCGTTCAATATTACAGTACTGAAGCTTTCTTT. Translated: CSVQYYSTEAFF.